What follows describes a single T cell receptor beta chain. These data belong to a study of blood T cell repertoires in COVID-19. Across the whole study: Spain, Italy and the United States supplied samples that represented acute and convalescent COVID-19.

Original processing notes: Estimation of nucleated cell counts was performed using reference gene primer amplification. TCRdb's copy holds only in-frame clones and misses some; the assay was immunoSEQ multiplex PCR. D and trimming were read from the DNA, whereas the V and J calls and clone size are those reported in that table. The sample records 390,000 or so clones, around 87% being singletons. Donors were grouped by their self-reported clinical history. Recovered participants had two consecutive negative NP/OP PCR tests, healthcare professional clearance, or symptom resolution. Sequenced sample: PBMCs or T cells enriched from blood (not recorded which). The TCR was taken from a man between 18 and 29 years old who had recovered from COVID-19.

This CDR3 reads CASSLGSSIPSYEQYF. The CDR3 coding sequence is TGTGCCAGCAGCTTAGGGTCTAGCATCCCTTCCTACGAGCAGTACTTC. The rearrangement links TRBV7-2 to TRBJ2-7, with D possibly matching TRBD2 (5 bases). Trimming took 1 base from V and 1 from J, leaving 14 bases between them. This CDR3 comprises 16 residues. Germline CDR1 reads SGHTA; CDR2 reads FQGNSA.